This T cell receptor (beta chain) is from a study of monozygotic twins with inflammatory bowel disease. The CDR3 spans 16 residues. In germline, CDR1 is LNHDA, CDR2 SQIVND (reference sequence). Each sample's cDNA came from eight separate reactions. TCRdb derives one entry per CDR3 protein from the 5' RACE reads, leaving out DNA. The sample totals roughly 160,000 distinct CDR3 sequences. The rearrangement links TRBV19 to TRBJ1-5; the D gene TCRdb calls, TRBD1, cannot be checked with no DNA. The clonotype was recovered from a human donor with ulcerative colitis or Crohn's disease, or a healthy co-twin of an affected twin (not recorded which). Sequenced input: blood. The CDR3: CASSLQPGHRNQPQHF.